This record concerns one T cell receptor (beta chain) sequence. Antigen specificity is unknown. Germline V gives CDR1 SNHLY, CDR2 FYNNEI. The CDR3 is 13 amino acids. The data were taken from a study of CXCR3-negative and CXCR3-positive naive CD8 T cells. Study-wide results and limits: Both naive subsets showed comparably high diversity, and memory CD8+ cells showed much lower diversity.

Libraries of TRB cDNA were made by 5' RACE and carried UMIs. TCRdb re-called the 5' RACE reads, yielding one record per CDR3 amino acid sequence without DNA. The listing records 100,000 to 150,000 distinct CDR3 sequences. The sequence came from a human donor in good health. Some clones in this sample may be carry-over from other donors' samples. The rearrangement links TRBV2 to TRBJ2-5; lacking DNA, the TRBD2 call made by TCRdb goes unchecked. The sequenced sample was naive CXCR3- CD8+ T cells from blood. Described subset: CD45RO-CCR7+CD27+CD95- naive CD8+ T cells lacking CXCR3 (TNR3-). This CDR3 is CASRDTPRETQYF.